A selection of T cell receptor beta chains follows, all from one sample in a study of T-cell reconstitution after alpha-beta-depleted transplantation in children. TCRdb independently ran MiXCR on the PCR reads; one entry per CDR3 protein. The sample has approximately 640,000 distinct CDR3 sequences; approximately 16% are singletons. Sequencing was performed on PBMCs from the stem cell graft donor, taken from the stem cell graft. These receptors originate from a human donor who donated a stem cell graft to a child with acute myeloid leukemia. The CDR3 runs from the conserved cysteine through the conserved F or W. Fields, in order: clone size, J gene, V gene, D gene, CDR3 DNA, CDR3 protein. The D gene is left open where the match is weak. Clone size, where shown, is once, few, many, or a class for clones that have expanded.

size: many; J: TRBJ1-6; V: TRBV12-3/TRBV12-4; D: .; DNA: TGTGCCAGCAGGCCACGGGGCGGAACACCCCTCCACTTT; CDR3: CASRPRGGTPLHF
size: few; J: TRBJ1-2; V: TRBV4-1; D: .; DNA: TGCGCCAGCAGCCAAGAGGCAGGGACGGGTGGCTACACCTTC; CDR3: CASSQEAGTGGYTF
size: few; J: TRBJ1-4; V: TRBV20-1; D: .; DNA: TGCAGTGCTGAATCGCCCGACGTTCGTACTAATGAAAAACTGTTTTTT; CDR3: CSAESPDVRTNEKLFF
size: .; J: TRBJ2-1; V: TRBV24-1; D: .; DNA: TGTGCCACCAGTGGGGCGGGGCAGGGGTTCCACAATGAGCAGTTCTTC; CDR3: CATSGAGQGFHNEQFF
size: .; J: TRBJ1-2; V: TRBV4-2; D: .; DNA: TGTGCCAGCAGCCCCATCGGGGGTCTGGAAGGCTACACCTTC; CDR3: CASSPIGGLEGYTF
size: few; J: TRBJ2-5; V: TRBV28; D: .; DNA: TGTGCCAGCAACGTCAGGGGATCCGAGACCCAGTACTTC; CDR3: CASNVRGSETQYF
size: many; J: TRBJ2-7; V: TRBV6-2/TRBV6-3; D: .; DNA: TGTGCCAGCAGTTCACGGGGGACCTACGAGCAGTACTTC; CDR3: CASSSRGTYEQYF
size: .; J: TRBJ1-5; V: TRBV15; D: .; DNA: TGTGCCACCAGCAGGGAAAAAGACGAGCCCCAGCATTTT; CDR3: CATSREKDEPQHF
size: few; J: TRBJ2-5; V: TRBV20-1; D: .; DNA: TGCTGTGCTAGAGGGGGGCAGGCTGAAAGCTCCCAAGAGACCCAGTACTTC; CDR3: CCARGGQAESSQETQYF
size: many; J: TRBJ2-7; V: TRBV29-1; D: .; DNA: TGCAGCGTTGGGGGTACGCAGGACGGGTCCTACGAGCAGTACTTC; CDR3: CSVGGTQDGSYEQYF
size: .; J: TRBJ2-1; V: TRBV7-9; D: TRBD1; DNA: TGTGCCAGCAGTCACTGGTTCGGGACAGACGAGCAGTTCTTC; CDR3: CASSHWFGTDEQFF
size: .; J: TRBJ1-5; V: TRBV20-1; D: TRBD1; DNA: TGCAGTGCTAGGAAAGGAGACAGGGCGAGCAATCAGCCCCAGCATTTT; CDR3: CSARKGDRASNQPQHF
size: many; J: TRBJ2-3; V: TRBV7-2; D: .; DNA: TGTGCCAGCAGCTTAGCGTCAGATACGCAGTATTTT; CDR3: CASSLASDTQYF
size: .; J: TRBJ2-7; V: TRBV20-1; D: TRBD2; DNA: TGCAGTGCTCAGAGGACTAGCGGTCCCCCCGAGCAGTACTTC; CDR3: CSAQRTSGPPEQYF
size: many; J: TRBJ1-6; V: TRBV20-1; D: .; DNA: TGCAGTGCCTCGGGGCCCTCCCGGGCTAATTCACCCCTCCACTTT; CDR3: CSASGPSRANSPLHF
size: .; J: TRBJ2-4; V: TRBV7-7; D: TRBD1; DNA: TGTGCCAGCAGCGCGAGACAGGGATCTGACATTCAGTACTTC; CDR3: CASSARQGSDIQYF
size: few; J: TRBJ2-1; V: TRBV12-3/TRBV12-4; D: .; DNA: TGTGCCAGCAGTCCGGGGGACCTCTACAATGAGCAGTTCTTC; CDR3: CASSPGDLYNEQFF
size: few; J: TRBJ1-1; V: TRBV20-1; D: .; DNA: TGCAGTGCTAGAGATCCTGCGACTGAAGCTTTCTTT; CDR3: CSARDPATEAFF
size: many; J: TRBJ2-3; V: TRBV20-1; D: .; DNA: TGCAGTGCTACTTTTACTAGCACAGATACGCAGTATTTT; CDR3: CSATFTSTDTQYF
size: few; J: TRBJ1-2; V: TRBV30; D: .; DNA: TGTGCCTGGAGGGCTGGAACCGCTTCATATGGCTACACCTTC; CDR3: CAWRAGTASYGYTF
size: many; J: TRBJ1-5; V: TRBV6-5; D: .; DNA: TGTGCCAGCAGCGACGGGGTGCAGCCCCAGCATTTT; CDR3: CASSDGVQPQHF
size: .; J: TRBJ2-1; V: TRBV30; D: .; DNA: TGTGCCTGGAGGTCGGGGTACAATGAGCAGTTCTTC; CDR3: CAWRSGYNEQFF
size: few; J: TRBJ2-3; V: TRBV20-1; D: TRBD2; DNA: TGCAGTGCCACCCCTGGGACTAGTAGGCAGTATTTT; CDR3: CSATPGTSRQYF
size: .; J: TRBJ1-3; V: TRBV7-9; D: .; DNA: TGTGCCAGTTACAGGGTTTCGGACACCATATATTTT; CDR3: CASYRVSDTIYF
size: many; J: TRBJ1-3; V: TRBV20-1; D: TRBD1; DNA: TGCAGTGCCCTGACAGGGAGCTCTGGAAACACCATATATTTT; CDR3: CSALTGSSGNTIYF
size: many; J: TRBJ2-3; V: TRBV9; D: TRBD2; DNA: TGTGCCAGCAGCGTAGCCGCGGGACTAGGGACAGATACGCAGTATTTT; CDR3: CASSVAAGLGTDTQYF
size: few; J: TRBJ2-1; V: TRBV7-2; D: .; DNA: TGTGCCAGCAGCCTGAGCGGGTACTACAATGAGCAGTTCTTC; CDR3: CASSLSGYYNEQFF
size: many; J: TRBJ2-1; V: TRBV29-1; D: .; DNA: TGCAGCGTTGCCCCATTAAACTACAATGAGCAGTTCTTC; CDR3: CSVAPLNYNEQFF
size: .; J: TRBJ1-1; V: TRBV5-1; D: .; DNA: TGCGCCAGCAGCTTATCAGGGGCGGTCCAGAACACTGAAGCTTTCTTT; CDR3: CASSLSGAVQNTEAFF
size: many; J: TRBJ2-3; V: TRBV20-1; D: .; DNA: TGCAGTGCTATTAGCGCTACGTTAACAGATACGCAGTATTTT; CDR3: CSAISATLTDTQYF
size: .; J: TRBJ1-5; V: TRBV7-9; D: .; DNA: TGTGCCAGCAGTCCGGACACCGACAATCAGCCCCAGCATTTT; CDR3: CASSPDTDNQPQHF
size: few; J: TRBJ2-4; V: TRBV5-6; D: .; DNA: TGTGCCAGCAGCGGGGGCAGGCGACCTGGGACCCTCAAAAACATTCAGTACTTC; CDR3: CASSGGRRPGTLKNIQYF
size: few; J: TRBJ1-5; V: TRBV12-3/TRBV12-4; D: .; DNA: TGCGCCAGCAGTTTATCGGCAGTCGGGGGGCCCCAGCATTTT; CDR3: CASSLSAVGGPQHF
size: many; J: TRBJ2-7; V: TRBV30; D: .; DNA: TGTGCCTGGAGTAAAGGGAAAACCTACGAGCAGTACTTC; CDR3: CAWSKGKTYEQYF
size: .; J: TRBJ2-7; V: TRBV5-1; D: TRBD2; DNA: TGCGCCAGCACCACCTGGGGGGGGACCTCCTACGAGCAGTACTTC; CDR3: CASTTWGGTSYEQYF
size: few; J: TRBJ1-5; V: TRBV7-2; D: .; DNA: TGTGCCAGCAGCTCAGCCTGGGTTGGGAATCAGCCCCAGCATTTT; CDR3: CASSSAWVGNQPQHF
size: many; J: TRBJ1-1; V: TRBV29-1; D: .; DNA: TGCAGCGTGATTCCGGGGTTCGGGAACACTGAAGCTTTCTTT; CDR3: CSVIPGFGNTEAFF
size: few; J: TRBJ2-1; V: TRBV9; D: TRBD2; DNA: TGTGCCAGCAGCGTAGCTCTCCCTAGGACTAGCGGGGGGACCTACCCCTACAATGAGCAGTTCTTC; CDR3: CASSVALPRTSGGTYPYNEQFF
size: few; J: TRBJ2-1; V: TRBV20-1; D: TRBD2; DNA: TGCAGTGCTAGAGCTCCCAGCGGGGCTATCTCCTACAATGAGCAGTTCTTC; CDR3: CSARAPSGAISYNEQFF
size: many; J: TRBJ1-6; V: TRBV20-1; D: TRBD1; DNA: TGCAGTGCTAGAGAGGGGACAGGCACTAATTCACCCCTCCACTTT; CDR3: CSAREGTGTNSPLHF
size: .; J: TRBJ1-1; V: TRBV12-3/TRBV12-4; D: .; DNA: TGTGCCAGCAGTTTTGCAGGGGAAGAAGCTTTCTTT; CDR3: CASSFAGEEAFF
size: .; J: TRBJ2-6; V: TRBV20-1; D: .; DNA: TGCAGTGGTCTCCAGACTGGGGCCAACGTCCTGACTTTC; CDR3: CSGLQTGANVLTF
size: many; J: TRBJ2-1; V: TRBV7-2; D: .; DNA: TGTGCCAGCAGCTTCAGAGGCTTGAGCTCCTACAATGAGCAGTTCTTC; CDR3: CASSFRGLSSYNEQFF